Sequencing of this T cell receptor (beta chain) was carried out in a study of T-cell reconstitution after alpha-beta-depleted transplantation in children. Unique molecular identifiers tagged the TCRbeta library. Each CDR3 protein is one row after TCRdb ran MiXCR on the PCR reads. Of about 640,000 distinct CDR3 sequences listed, over 10% are singletons. The CDR3 spans 17 residues. From germline, CDR1 is SGHRS and CDR2 YFSETQ. The J segment lost 2 bases and the V segment lost 4 bases, leaving 9 bases of the junction unmatched. This sequence was found in a male patient between 10 and 17 years old who had a stem cell transplant for acute myeloid leukemia, so the T cells may come from the graft donor. This specimen was PBMCs, mostly from graft donor cells, taken 360 days after TCRalphabeta/CD19-depleted stem cell transplant. This rearrangement joins TRBV5-1 to TRBJ2-1; 10 bases align to TRBD1. CDR3 nucleotides: TGCGCCAGCAGCGTAGACAGGGGGCGGTTAACCTACAATGAGCAGTTCTTC. Encoded protein: CASSVDRGRLTYNEQFF. Filled out from reference TRBV5-1 and TRBJ2-1, the complete variable domain reads KAGVTQTPRYLIKTRGQQVTLSCSPISGHRSVSWYQQTPGQGLQFLFEYFSETQRNKGNFPGRFSGRQFSNSRSEMNVSTLELGDSALYLCASSVDRGRLTYNEQFFGPGTRLTVL.